This T cell receptor beta chain emerged from a study of cytomegalovirus exposure and HLA in healthy donors. The ends lost 5 bases at V and 8 bases at J; junction bases unmatched: 9. The CDR3 sequence is 15 residues long. Germline V gene lookup returns CDR1 MDHEN and CDR2 SYDVKM. Vbeta (60) and Jbeta (13) primers were used in the PCR. Clones were read by immunoSEQ multiplex PCR, and TCRdb kept only the in-frame ones, dropping some. Among around 100,000 clones listed, roughly 71% were seen once. The sequenced sample was PBMCs. The origin of this receptor is a woman under 30 in good health and CMV-seropositive. The rearrangement uses TRBV28 and TRBJ1-4; TRBD1 matches at 9 bases. The CDR3 region is CASSPPGTGKEKLFF. The DNA of the CDR3 is TGTGCCAGCAGTCCCCCAGGGACAGGGAAGGAAAAACTGTTTTTT. The whole variable domain, filled in from reference TRBV28 and TRBJ1-4, reads DVKVTQSSRYLVKRTGEKVFLECVQDMDHENMFWYRQDPGLGLRLIYFSYDVKMKEKGDIPEGYSVSREKKERFSLILESASTNQTSMYLCASSPPGTGKEKLFFGSGTQLSVL.